This paragraph reports one T cell receptor beta chain. The data were taken from a study of T cell responses to AZD1222 COVID-19 vaccine. Study summary: Second-dose timings of about 4 or about 12 weeks were pooled.

Germline loops: CDR1 MNHEY, CDR2 SMNVEV (reference sequence). This CDR3 spans 16 amino acids. V lost 4 bases, J lost 0 bases, and 7 bases stayed unmatched. TCRdb's copy holds only in-frame clones and misses some; the assay was immunoSEQ multiplex PCR. The sample shows 150,000 or so clones, roughly 90% of them seen only once. This specimen was peripheral blood, taken on day 0 of AZD1222 vaccination. The TCR sequence derives from an adult in good health. The V gene is TRBV27, the J gene TRBJ2-3; TRBD2 matches 7 bases. The CDR3 DNA reads as TGTGCCAGCAGTTCCCCGGTTAGCGGGAGCACAGATACGCAGTATTTT. Protein product: CASSSPVSGSTDTQYF.